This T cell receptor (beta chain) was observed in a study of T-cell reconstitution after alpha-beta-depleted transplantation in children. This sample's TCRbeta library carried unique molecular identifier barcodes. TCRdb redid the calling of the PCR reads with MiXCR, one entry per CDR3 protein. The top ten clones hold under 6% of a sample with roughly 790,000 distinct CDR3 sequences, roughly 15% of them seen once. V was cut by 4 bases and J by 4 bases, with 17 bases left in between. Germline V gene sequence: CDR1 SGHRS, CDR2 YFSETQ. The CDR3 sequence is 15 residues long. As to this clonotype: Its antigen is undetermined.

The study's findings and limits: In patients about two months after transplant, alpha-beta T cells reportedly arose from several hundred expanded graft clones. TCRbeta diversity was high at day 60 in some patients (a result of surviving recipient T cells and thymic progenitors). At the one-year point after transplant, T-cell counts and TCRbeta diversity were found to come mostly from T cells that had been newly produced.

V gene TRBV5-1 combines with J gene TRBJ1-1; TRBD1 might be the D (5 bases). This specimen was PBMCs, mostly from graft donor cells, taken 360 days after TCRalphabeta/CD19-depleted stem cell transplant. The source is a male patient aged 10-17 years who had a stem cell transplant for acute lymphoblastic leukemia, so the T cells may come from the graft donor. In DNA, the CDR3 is TGCGCCAGCAGCCGTACCGGGACCCTCGGCACTGAAGCTTTCTTT. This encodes CASSRTGTLGTEAFF.